Included here is one TCR beta chain sequence, with context. The entry originates in a study of control samples from healthy donors and cancer patients. Trimming shortened V by 4 bases and J by 4 bases, and 14 bases separated the two germline ends. The CDR3 loop spans 15 amino acids. Germline V CDR1 and CDR2: SGHTA, FQGNSA. Method: immunoSEQ multiplex PCR; TCRdb's copy keeps in-frame clones and lacks some. The data show over 100,000 clones, just under 95% seen once. The TCR originated in a man aged 18 to 30 in good health. What was sequenced was blood. The chain has TRBV7-2 and TRBJ1-5; weak D call: TRBD1 (6 bases). CDR3 sequence (DNA): TGTGCCAGCAGCTCAATGGGGGGCGGAAATCAGCCCCAGCATTTT. Protein sequence: CASSSMGGGNQPQHF.